Listed below are T cell receptor beta chains from one sample, sequenced in a study of TIL therapy for anti-PD-1-resistant metastatic lung cancer. Data came from immunoSEQ multiplex PCR; TCRdb stores just in-frame clones and leaves some out. The table lists about 52,000 clones, about 80% of them singletons. The material sequenced was blood, taken at baseline. These receptors were collected from a woman aged 30-79 years with non-small cell lung cancer. The CDR3 runs from the conserved cysteine through the conserved F or W. A D gene is named only where the DNA matches it firmly. Not all rows give a size; the values are once, few, many and, for expanded clones, a class.

d_gene	abundance	j_gene	v_gene	CDR3aa	CDR3nt
.	.	TRBJ1-2	TRBV30	CAWEQGYGYTF	TGTGCCTGGGAACAGGGCTATGGCTACACCTTC
.	once	TRBJ1-2	TRBV7-2	CASSPRDRGGYTF	TGTGCCAGCAGTCCCAGGGATCGCGGTGGCTACACCTTC
TRBD1	.	TRBJ1-4	TRBV23-1	CASSQWVGTEDEKLFF	TGCGCCAGCAGTCAATGGGTCGGGACAGAAGATGAAAAACTGTTTTTT
.	once	TRBJ1-2	TRBV10-3	CASRQDLNYGYTF	TGTGCCAGCCGACAGGATCTTAACTATGGCTACACCTTC
.	.	TRBJ1-2	TRBV29-1	CSALSKAASRGGYTF	TGCAGCGCCCTCTCCAAGGCCGCCTCTCGGGGGGGCTACACCTTC
.	.	TRBJ1-1	TRBV5-1	CASSLGQTYENEAFF	TGCGCCAGCAGCTTGGGACAGACGTATGAGAACGAAGCTTTCTTT
.	.	TRBJ1-2	TRBV5-1	CASSLGVSYGYTF	TGCGCCAGCAGCTTGGGGGTCTCCTATGGCTACACCTTC
.	.	TRBJ2-7	TRBV2	CASREGYEQYF	TGTGCCAGCAGGGAAGGATACGAGCAGTACTTC
TRBD1	.	TRBJ1-3	TRBV25-1	CASSPPGTGSGNTIYF	TGTGCCAGCAGTCCCCCCGGGACAGGCTCTGGAAACACCATATATTTT
.	.	TRBJ1-2	TRBV7-8	CASSPNRGLDGYTF	TGTGCCAGCAGCCCGAACCGGGGTCTCGATGGCTACACCTTC
TRBD2	.	TRBJ2-2	TRBV2	CATGLAGGGNTGELFF	TGTGCCACGGGACTAGCGGGAGGGGGGAACACCGGGGAGCTGTTTTTT
TRBD1	.	TRBJ2-2	TRBV6-1	CASSASGWDSNTGELFF	TGTGCCAGCAGTGCCTCAGGTTGGGACAGTAACACCGGGGAGCTGTTTTTT
.	few	TRBJ1-2	TRBV5-6	CASSYGTADNYGYTF	TGTGCCAGCAGTTACGGGACTGCTGATAACTATGGCTACACCTTC
.	.	TRBJ1-1	TRBV6-6	CASSAIQGKNTEAFF	TGTGCCAGCAGCGCGATCCAGGGAAAGAACACTGAAGCTTTCTTT
.	few	TRBJ2-5	TRBV10-3	CATSVRETQYF	TGTGCCACCTCGGTTAGGGAGACCCAGTACTTC
.	.	TRBJ1-5	TRBV2	CASMEQLDQPQHF	TGTGCCAGCATGGAACAGCTGGATCAGCCCCAGCATTTT
TRBD1	.	TRBJ1-1	TRBV28	CASSLFRDRENTEAFF	TGTGCCAGCAGTTTATTCCGGGACAGGGAGAACACTGAAGCTTTCTTT
TRBD1	.	TRBJ1-2	TRBV27	CASSLFWDRGQEGYTF	TGTGCCAGCAGTTTATTTTGGGACAGGGGGCAGGAGGGCTACACCTTC
.	.	TRBJ1-4	TRBV28	CASSAGATNEKLFF	TGTGCCAGCAGTGCAGGGGCAACTAATGAAAAACTGTTTTTT
.	.	TRBJ2-2	TRBV5-4	CATSEGGQNTGELFF	TGTGCCACTTCGGAGGGGGGCCAGAACACCGGGGAGCTGTTTTTT
.	.	TRBJ1-3	TRBV7-9	CALDAESGNTIYF	TGTGCCCTCGATGCGGAGTCTGGAAACACCATATATTTT
TRBD1	.	TRBJ1-1	TRBV5-1	CASSLKLRTGEGAEAFF	TGCGCCAGCAGCTTGAAACTGAGGACAGGAGAAGGAGCTGAAGCTTTCTTT
TRBD1	.	TRBJ2-5	TRBV30	CAWSLGTGETQYF	TGTGCCTGGAGTCTGGGGACAGGCGAGACCCAGTACTTC
.	.	TRBJ1-2	TRBV25-1	CASSESRLRYGYTF	TGTGCCAGCAGTGAATCTCGACTACGTTATGGCTACACCTTC
.	.	TRBJ1-3	TRBV5-1	CASSLAGYGNTIYF	TGCGCCAGCAGCCTCGCGGGATATGGAAACACCATATATTTT
.	.	TRBJ1-2	TRBV11-2	CASSQSGRNYGYTF	TGTGCCAGCAGCCAGTCGGGGCGTAACTATGGCTACACCTTC
.	.	TRBJ1-1	TRBV9	CASSVDGRTEAFF	TGTGCCAGCAGCGTAGACGGGAGGACTGAAGCTTTCTTT
TRBD1	.	TRBJ1-4	TRBV18	CASHWTGENEKLFF	TGTGCCAGCCACTGGACAGGGGAGAATGAAAAACTGTTTTTT
TRBD2	few	TRBJ2-5	TRBV7-2	CASSILAGTGETQYF	TGTGCCAGCAGCATCCTAGCGGGAACAGGAGAGACCCAGTACTTC
.	.	TRBJ1-2	TRBV5-4	CASSLETYVYTF	TGTGCCAGCAGCTTGGAAACCTATGTCTACACCTTC
TRBD1	.	TRBJ1-2	TRBV7-9	CASSRGGADGYTF	TGTGCCAGCAGCCGAGGGGGCGCGGATGGCTACACCTTC
TRBD2	.	TRBJ2-3	TRBV7-2	CASSLGAGRADTQYF	TGTGCCAGCAGCCTAGGGGCGGGGAGGGCAGATACGCAGTATTTT